Listed below are T cell receptor beta chains from one sample, sequenced in a study of beta chain features in type 1 diabetes. TCRdb keeps only in-frame clones here, not all; method: immunoSEQ multiplex PCR. The repertoire holds more than 250,000 clones, roughly 20% seen once, with 0.028% in the top ten. What was sequenced was naive CD4+ T cells from blood. Receptors originate from a woman aged 40 to 55 with type 1 diabetes. Both conserved end residues are part of each CDR3. A D gene is named only where the DNA matches it firmly. Clone size is not always given. Where it is, it says once, few, many or a class for expanded clones.

abundance	v_gene	d_gene	j_gene	CDR3nt	CDR3aa
NA	TRBV7-2	TRBD1	TRBJ1-1	TGTGCCAGCAGCCCGGGGACAGGGGGCACTGAAGCTTTCTTT	CASSPGTGGTEAFF
NA	TRBV28	TRBD1	TRBJ2-2	TGTGCCAGCAACACGGGACAGGGCACCGGGGAGCTGTTTTTT	CASNTGQGTGELFF
NA	TRBV7-9	NA	TRBJ2-3	TGTGCCAGCAGCTTAAGGGGAAGCACAGATACGCAGTATTTT	CASSLRGSTDTQYF
few	TRBV9	TRBD1	TRBJ2-7	TGTGCCAGCAGCGTAGCCGGACAGGGAGACGAGCAGTACTTC	CASSVAGQGDEQYF
few	TRBV5-1	TRBD1	TRBJ2-7	TGCGCCAGCAGCCCCGGACAGGGAGGAGAGCAGTACTTC	CASSPGQGGEQYF
NA	TRBV18	NA	TRBJ1-1	TGTGCCAGCTCACCACCAGGCAGGGACACTGAAGCTTTCTTT	CASSPPGRDTEAFF
few	TRBV7-8	TRBD1	TRBJ1-2	TGTGCCAGCAGCTTTCAGGGGGCAGTAGGCTATGGCTACACCTTC	CASSFQGAVGYGYTF
NA	TRBV30	NA	TRBJ1-4	TGTGCCTGGCAGGGACATTCTAATGAAAAACTGTTTTTT	CAWQGHSNEKLFF
NA	TRBV28	NA	TRBJ2-3	TGTGCCAGCAGTCCCCATCCAGATACGCAGTATTTT	CASSPHPDTQYF
few	TRBV9	TRBD2	TRBJ2-5	TGTGCCAGCAGCACCATGGGACTAGTAGAGACCCAGTACTTC	CASSTMGLVETQYF
NA	TRBV5-6	TRBD2	TRBJ2-3	TGTGCCAGCAGCCTCTCCGGGACTAGGGCGCAGTATTTT	CASSLSGTRAQYF
few	TRBV5-1	NA	TRBJ1-1	TGCGCCAGCAGCTTACAGGGGAACACTGAAGCTTTCTTT	CASSLQGNTEAFF